The rows below give T cell receptor beta chains drawn from one sample of a study of PD-1 blockade in classical Hodgkin lymphoma. Only in-frame clones appear in the TCRdb table, and some are missing; sequencing was by immunoSEQ multiplex PCR. The sample holds around 13,000 clones; about 82% are singletons and the top ten take approximately 15%. The sample here was peripheral blood mononuclear cells (PBMCs), taken before the fourth cycle of nivolumab. The receptors here all came from a human donor with classical Hodgkin lymphoma. CDR3s include the opening cysteine and the closing phenylalanine or tryptophan. The order of the fields is V gene, J gene, CDR3 protein.

v_call: TRBV7-9
j_call: TRBJ2-7
cdr3_aa: CASSLSYGGRGEQYF

v_call: TRBV7-2
j_call: TRBJ1-1
cdr3_aa: CASREDMNTEAFF

v_call: TRBV28
j_call: TRBJ1-2
cdr3_aa: CASSFKDYGYTF

v_call: TRBV6-4
j_call: TRBJ1-1
cdr3_aa: CASSEPRGLMNTEAFF

v_call: TRBV4-3
j_call: TRBJ2-2
cdr3_aa: CASSPRSNTGELFF

v_call: TRBV6-6
j_call: TRBJ1-5
cdr3_aa: CASSATAKFSPQHF

v_call: TRBV12-5
j_call: TRBJ2-1
cdr3_aa: CASGPPGGSYNEQFF

v_call: TRBV7-9
j_call: TRBJ2-1
cdr3_aa: CASSLAALRSYNEQFF

v_call: TRBV9
j_call: TRBJ2-3
cdr3_aa: CASSDWTGQDTQYF

v_call: TRBV27
j_call: TRBJ1-2
cdr3_aa: CASRTGGVSYGYTF

v_call: TRBV6-1
j_call: TRBJ1-1
cdr3_aa: CASSGPSPNTEAFF

v_call: TRBV10-2
j_call: TRBJ1-5
cdr3_aa: CASMDSLNSNQPQHF

v_call: TRBV6-4
j_call: TRBJ2-5
cdr3_aa: CASIFEGTPYQETQYF

v_call: TRBV6-6
j_call: TRBJ2-1
cdr3_aa: CASSSPKNEQFF

v_call: TRBV4-1
j_call: TRBJ2-3
cdr3_aa: CASSQVVSPTDTQYF

v_call: TRBV4-2
j_call: TRBJ1-5
cdr3_aa: CASSQERGYSNQPQHF

v_call: TRBV6-1
j_call: TRBJ1-5
cdr3_aa: CASSAGPPGQPQHF

v_call: TRBV4-3
j_call: TRBJ2-3
cdr3_aa: CASSQTPSPLASGGTDTQYF

v_call: TRBV4-1
j_call: TRBJ1-5
cdr3_aa: CASSQTGDNQPQHF

v_call: TRBV28
j_call: TRBJ2-7
cdr3_aa: CASSQTLGEQYF

v_call: TRBV7-9
j_call: TRBJ2-5
cdr3_aa: CASSFRQARGETQYF

v_call: TRBV4-2
j_call: TRBJ2-7
cdr3_aa: CAAGLAGREQYF

v_call: TRBV30
j_call: TRBJ1-2
cdr3_aa: CAWSRLRYTF